Shown below are 26 T cell receptor beta chains from a single sample sequenced in a study of cytomegalovirus exposure and HLA in healthy donors. The PCR was carried out with 60 Vbeta primers and 13 Jbeta primers. Sequencing used immunoSEQ multiplex PCR; TCRdb keeps in-frame clones, though not all of them. The sample consists of about 160,000 clones, 65% to 85% of them appearing once. Source material: PBMCs. Receptors originate from a male donor in good health and CMV-seronegative.

This clone turned up a few times. The genes are TRBV7-9 and TRBJ1-5; D is uncertain. The ends were cut back, 5 bases at V and 3 bases at J, with 8 bases in the middle. The germline V gene has CDR1 SEHNR and CDR2 FQNEAQ (reference sequence). CDR3 length: 13 amino acids. CDR3 loop: CASSPANNQPQHF. For the CDR3, the DNA is TGTGCCAGCAGCCCTGCGAACAATCAGCCCCAGCATTTT.

V usage is TRBV30 and J usage is TRBJ2-5, with 13 bases that match TRBD2. V shed 3 bases and J 5 bases; nucleotides not matched to a gene: 9. The CDR3 consists of 16 residues. Germline CDR1 is GTSNPN and CDR2 is SVGIG (reference sequence). The CDR3 nucleotides read TGTGCCTGGAGCATTACTAGCGGGGGGGCCTGGGAGACCCAGTACTTC. Its protein product is CAWSITSGGAWETQYF. The full variable domain, with the rest looked up from reference TRBV30 and TRBJ2-5, is SQTIHQWPATLVQPVGSPLSLECTVEGTSNPNLYWYRQAAGRGLQLLFYSVGIGQISSEVPQNLSASRPQDRQFILSSKKLLLSDSGFYLCAWSITSGGAWETQYFGPGTRLLVL.

The table lists this clone with a count of one. The V and J genes are TRBV30 and TRBJ2-2; 8 bases are a match to TRBD1. The CDR3 extends over 15 amino acids. The junction had 8 bases not matched to a gene; V was cut back by 1 base and J by 7 bases. Looked up from germline, CDR1 is GTSNPN and CDR2 is SVGIG (reference sequence). The DNA for the CDR3 is TGTGCCTGGAGTGGAGACAGGGGTTTCGGCGGGGAGCTGTTTTTT. Amino acids: CAWSGDRGFGGELFF.

The V gene is TRBV7-2, the J gene TRBJ2-5, with a possible D match to TRBD1 (6 bases). V was clipped by 2 bases and J by 4 bases, with 11 bases between them. CDR1 and CDR2 (germline): SGHTA, FQGNSA. The length of the CDR3 is 14 residues. The CDR3 reads CASSLRQDGETQYF. The CDR3 DNA reads TGTGCCAGCAGCTTACGACAGGATGGAGAGACCCAGTACTTC.

As DNA, the CDR3 is TGTGCCAGCAGCTTGAGGGACAGGGGCCCCTCGGATGGCTACACCTTC. This translates into CASSLRDRGPSDGYTF. The V and J genes are TRBV5-6 and TRBJ1-2; 10 bases are shared with TRBD1. Looked up from germline, CDR1 is SGHDT and CDR2 is YYEEEE. The CDR3 loop spans 16 amino acids. The V gene end was trimmed by 1 base and the J gene end by 6 bases; junction bases not matched to a gene: 9.

This clone was observed a handful of times. The J gene is TRBJ1-1, the V gene TRBV7-9; 9 bases agree with TRBD1. The CDR3 has 17 amino acids. With V trimmed by 2 bases and J by 1 base, 8 bases remained unmatched. Looked up from germline, CDR1 is SEHNR and CDR2 is FQNEAQ (reference sequence). The CDR3 reads CASSLPPPGQGNTEAFF. CDR3 coding DNA: TGTGCCAGCAGCTTACCTCCCCCGGGACAGGGGAACACTGAAGCTTTCTTT.

CDR3 in DNA: TGTGCCAGCAGTACCGACAGGGAATCTGAAGCTTTCTTT. Its protein is CASSTDRESEAFF. The chain recombines TRBV6-1 with TRBJ1-1; 7 bases are shared with TRBD1. The CDR3 is 13 amino acids. The trim removed 5 bases at V and 6 bases at J, leaving 6 bases unmatched. Per germline, CDR1 MNHNS and CDR2 SASEGT.

The rearrangement links TRBV19 to TRBJ2-1; possibly TRBD2 for D (7 bases). The CDR3 length is 15 residues. The V end was cut by 3 bases, the J end by 8 bases, with 17 bases between. In germline, CDR1 is LNHDA, CDR2 SQIVND (reference sequence). The CDR3 DNA is TGTGCCAGTAGTATTCGGGGGGCCGGTAGCGATGAGCAGTTCTTC. Its translation: CASSIRGAGSDEQFF.

In the case of this clone: Other DNA variants within this sample encode the same CDR3. This chain joins TRBV11-2 and TRBJ2-1, with TRBD2 as a possible D gene (5 bases). This CDR3 is 13 amino acids long. Per the germline V gene, CDR1 is SGHAT and CDR2 is FQNNGV. Deletions cut 3 bases from V and 4 bases from J, with 7 bases between. The CDR3 here is CASSFRGYNEQFF. CDR3 in DNA: TGTGCCAGCAGCTTTCGGGGTTACAATGAGCAGTTCTTC.

This CDR3 is CASSPLPRGGYQETQYF. Written as DNA, the CDR3 is TGTGCCAGCTCACCACTGCCACGTGGCGGGTACCAAGAGACCCAGTACTTC. The chain recombines TRBV18 with TRBJ2-5, with TRBD2 as a possible D gene (5 bases). This CDR3 has 17 residues. Germline V gene lookup returns CDR1 KGHSH and CDR2 LQKENI. Between the trimmed V and J ends, which lost 1 base and 0 bases, there was a span of 15 bases.

V is TRBV9 and J is TRBJ2-2; the match to TRBD2 covers 10 bases. The CDR3 has 20 amino acids. V dropped 0 bases and J dropped 7; count of bases not matched to a gene: 18. The germline V gene has CDR1 SGDLS and CDR2 YYNGEE. For the CDR3, the DNA is TGTGCCAGCAGCGTAGCTCGGGGGACGAGCGGGGGGGCCTATAGCGGGGAGCTGTTTTTT. It yields the protein CASSVARGTSGGAYSGELFF.

The chain links TRBV28 to TRBJ2-3; 9 bases match TRBD2. Unmatched junction bases numbered 18, after V lost 7 bases and J lost 4 bases. Germline lookup yields CDR1 MDHEN and CDR2 SYDVKM. The CDR3 is 18 residues long. CDR3 loop: CASTPLGVGREGADTQYF. The CDR3 DNA reads TGTGCCAGCACCCCCCTTGGTGTCGGGCGGGAGGGAGCAGATACGCAGTATTTT. Based on the CDR3 plus reference TRBV28 and TRBJ2-3, the full variable domain is DVKVTQSSRYLVKRTGEKVFLECVQDMDHENMFWYRQDPGLGLRLIYFSYDVKMKEKGDIPEGYSVSREKKERFSLILESASTNQTSMYLCASTPLGVGREGADTQYFGPGTRLTVL.

Concerning this clone: Different DNA sequences within this sample yield the same CDR3. V usage is TRBV7-2 and J usage is TRBJ2-3, with D possibly TRBD2 on 6 matching bases. CDR1 is SGHTA and CDR2 is FQGNSA in the germline V gene. This CDR3 spans 14 amino acids. Between the trimmed V and J ends, which lost 5 bases and 0 bases, there was a span of 9 bases. The CDR3 sequence is CASSVGTSTDTQYF. In DNA form, the CDR3 reads TGTGCCAGCAGCGTAGGGACTAGCACAGATACGCAGTATTTT.

This chain links TRBV10-3 with TRBJ2-7, with TRBD1 matching over 10 bases. The CDR3 has 15 residues. V trimming: 4 bases; J trimming: 0 bases; junction bases outside the gene matches: 3. Germline CDR1 and CDR2: ENHRY and SYGVKD. CDR3 DNA: TGTGCCATCAGTGGGGGGGACAGGGGCTCCTACGAGCAGTACTTC. This sequence encodes CAISGGDRGSYEQYF.

V usage is TRBV10-1 and J usage is TRBJ2-7, with 8 positions matching TRBD1. The CDR3 is made up of 15 amino acids. The germline gives CDR1 WNHNN, CDR2 SYGVQD (reference sequence). After removal of 5 bases from V and 0 bases from J, the junction contained 6 bases not matched to a gene. The CDR3 sequence: CASSSDRGRSYEQYF. The CDR3 DNA is TGCGCCAGCAGTTCCGACAGGGGCCGCTCCTACGAGCAGTACTTC.

The V call is TRBV2, the J call TRBJ2-2, with 7 bases aligning to TRBD1. This CDR3 has 14 amino acids. CDR1 SNHLY and CDR2 FYNNEI come from the germline V gene. V was clipped by 7 bases and J by 4 bases; unmatched bases: 6. CDR3 residues: CASNRGASTGELFF. DNA of the CDR3: TGTGCCAGCAACAGGGGCGCAAGCACCGGGGAGCTGTTTTTT.

For the CDR3, the DNA is TGTGCCAGTAGTATCAAACAGGGATTCGAGCAGTACTTC. It codes for CASSIKQGFEQYF. The V call is TRBV19, the J call TRBJ2-5, with a possible D match to TRBD1 (6 bases). The J call may be incorrect, as the DNA end agrees better with TRBJ2-7. Germline CDR1 and CDR2: LNHDA and SQIVND (reference sequence). The CDR3 extends over 13 amino acids.

V is TRBV7-8 and J is TRBJ2-1, with TRBD1 matching 7 bases. The length of the CDR3 is 15 residues. Germline CDR1 is SGHVS and CDR2 is FQNEAQ. The trim removed 5 bases at V and 5 bases at J, leaving 9 bases unmatched. The CDR3 DNA follows: TGTGCCAGCAGCCCCCACAGGGGAAAAAACAATGAGCAGTTCTTC. It is translated as CASSPHRGKNNEQFF.

V and J are TRBV6-1 and TRBJ2-1; 8 bases are shared with TRBD2. Trimming took 6 bases from V and 4 from J; bases not matched to a gene: 5. CDR1 and CDR2 from the germline V gene are MNHNS and SASEGT. There are 14 residues in the CDR3. The CDR3 spells CASRSSGPYNEQFF. As DNA, the CDR3 is TGTGCCAGCAGATCTAGCGGGCCTTACAATGAGCAGTTCTTC.

Here the CDR3 DNA reads TGTGCCATCAGTCGAGCGGGAGGGCCTCACGAGCAGTACTTC. As protein: CAISRAGGPHEQYF. The chain couples TRBV10-3 to TRBJ2-5, with 10 nucleotides matching TRBD2. Matching the DNA end better, TRBJ2-7 makes the J call doubtful. CDR1 and CDR2 (germline): ENHRY, SYGVKD. The CDR3 runs 14 residues.

The V and J genes are TRBV15 and TRBJ1-6, with 7 bases matching TRBD1. The length of the CDR3 is 15 residues. Looked up from germline, CDR1 is LNHNV and CDR2 is YYDKDF (reference sequence). Trimming took 4 bases from V and 4 from J; bases not matched to a gene: 4. The CDR3 is CATSNRQGYNSPLHF. CDR3 DNA: TGTGCCACCAGCAATAGACAGGGATATAATTCACCCCTCCACTTT.

This CDR3 is CASSRGQPRERENTEAFF. CDR3 sequence (DNA): TGTGCCAGCAGCAGAGGACAGCCCAGGGAGAGGGAGAACACTGAAGCTTTCTTT. This rearrangement joins TRBV7-9 to TRBJ1-1; possible D gene TRBD1, 6 bases. In germline, CDR1 is SEHNR, CDR2 FQNEAQ (reference sequence). There are 18 residues in the CDR3. Trimming removed 5 bases from V and 1 base from J, with 23 bases in between.

The chain recombines TRBV27 with TRBJ2-1, with 8 nucleotides matching TRBD2. Germline CDR1 MNHEY, CDR2 SMNVEV (reference sequence). Trimming cost V 2 bases and J 1 base; bases outside gene matches: 7. The length of the CDR3 is 17 residues. The CDR3 reads CASSLRSAGVSYNEQFF. CDR3 coding DNA: TGTGCCAGCAGTTTAAGGTCAGCGGGGGTTTCCTACAATGAGCAGTTCTTC.

This clone is a singleton in its sample. The chain recombines TRBV5-4 with TRBJ2-3; D perhaps matches TRBD1 (6 bases). Trimming left V 4 bases short and J 0 bases short, with 18 bases between. This CDR3 comprises 17 residues. CDR1 SGHNT and CDR2 YYREEE come from the germline V gene (reference sequence). The CDR3 coding sequence is TGTGCCAGCAGCAGACCCGCCAGGACAGCGAGCACAGATACGCAGTATTTT. Translating gives CASSRPARTASTDTQYF.

V usage is TRBV2 and J usage is TRBJ2-5; the match to TRBD2 covers 11 bases. CDR3 size: 14 residues. CDR1 and CDR2 (germline): SNHLY, FYNNEI. V shed 7 bases and J 5 bases; nucleotides not matched to a gene: 6. This chain's CDR3 is CASTPTSGAETQYF. Written as DNA, the CDR3 is TGTGCCAGCACACCGACTAGCGGGGCTGAGACCCAGTACTTC.

This clone was observed once. The chain is built from TRBV27 and TRBJ2-1; tentatively, D is TRBD2 (5 bases). Trimming removed 6 bases at V and 4 bases at J, with 7 bases between. The CDR3 runs 12 residues. The germline V gene has CDR1 MNHEY and CDR2 SMNVEV (reference sequence). The CDR3 region has the DNA TGTGCCAGCAGGAGGGCATACAATGAGCAGTTCTTC. This codes for CASRRAYNEQFF.